The 4 T cell receptor beta chains listed next were all sequenced from one sample in a study of cytomegalovirus exposure and HLA in healthy donors. Only in-frame clones appear in the TCRdb table, and some are missing; sequencing was by immunoSEQ multiplex PCR. The data contain over 110,000 clones, around nine tenths of them singletons. The material sequenced was PBMCs. The receptors were gathered from a man aged 18 to 29 in good health and CMV-seropositive.

The CDR3 loop reads CASSVSPGASALHF. In DNA form, the CDR3 reads TGTGCCAGCAGCGTGTCCCCGGGAGCCTCGGCCCTCCACTTT. The V call is TRBV9, the J call TRBJ1-6, with D uncertain. V lost 2 bases and J 14 bases, leaving 17 bases between the germline ends. The CDR3 extends over 14 amino acids. The germline V gene encodes CDR1 SGDLS and CDR2 YYNGEE.

This clone was counted a single time. The V gene is TRBV11-3, the J gene TRBJ2-7; TRBD1 matches 9 bases. This CDR3 region has 14 residues. Losses at the gene ends were 5 bases for V and 4 bases for J; bases not matched to a gene: 6. CDR1 is SGHNT and CDR2 is YENEEA in the germline V gene. CDR3 in DNA: TGTGCCAGCAGCCCCGGGACAGGGAGATACGAGCAGTACTTC. Protein product: CASSPGTGRYEQYF.

V gene TRBV5-1 combines with J gene TRBJ2-3, with a possible D match to TRBD2 (5 bases). Deletions cut 7 bases from V and 1 base from J, with 16 bases between. The germline V gene has CDR1 SGHRS and CDR2 YFSETQ. This CDR3 has 15 amino acids. CDR3 protein: CASGPGGVGTDTQYF. The CDR3 DNA follows: TGCGCCAGCGGTCCTGGAGGAGTGGGCACAGATACGCAGTATTTT. The whole variable domain, filled in from reference TRBV5-1 and TRBJ2-3, reads KAGVTQTPRYLIKTRGQQVTLSCSPISGHRSVSWYQQTPGQGLQFLFEYFSETQRNKGNFPGRFSGRQFSNSRSEMNVSTLELGDSALYLCASGPGGVGTDTQYFGPGTRLTVL.

The rearrangement links TRBV6-4 to TRBJ2-1; 9 positions agree with TRBD1. Trimming removed 1 base from V and 6 bases from J; junction bases left unmatched: 4. The CDR3 totals 15 residues. Germline lookup yields CDR1 MRHNA and CDR2 SNTAGT. The CDR3 sequence: CASSDFPGQGNEQFF. CDR3 nucleotides: TGTGCCAGCAGTGACTTTCCGGGACAGGGCAATGAGCAGTTCTTC.